The 27 T cell receptor beta chains reported below all come from one sample, sequenced in a study of blood T cell repertoires in COVID-19. TCRdb's table, derived via immunoSEQ multiplex PCR, lists solely in-frame clones and lacks some. This sample has some 250,000 clones, with about 83% found just once. Sequenced material: peripheral blood. These receptors all stem from a man under 40 who had recovered from COVID-19.

This clone was observed a few times. The V call is TRBV3-1 (or the pseudogene TRBV3-2), the J call TRBJ2-1; 8 bases line up with TRBD1. This CDR3 has 15 residues. From germline, CDR1 is LGHDT and CDR2 YNNKEL (reference sequence). The V gene end was trimmed by 4 bases and the J gene end by 2 bases; junction bases not matched to a gene: 4. In DNA form, the CDR3 reads TGTGCCAGCAGCCGGACAGGGAGCACCTACAATGAGCAGTTCTTC. Protein product: CASSRTGSTYNEQFF.

The chain is built from TRBV11-1 and TRBJ2-3; the match to TRBD2 covers 13 bases. The length of the CDR3 is 15 residues. Germline CDR1 is SGHAT and CDR2 is FQDESV (reference sequence). The V segment lost 5 bases and the J segment 3 bases; nucleotides outside the gene matches: 2. The CDR3 reads CASSAGLAGTDTQYF. In nucleotides, the CDR3 is TGTGCCAGCAGCGCGGGACTAGCGGGGACAGATACGCAGTATTTT.

This clone was counted only a few times. The J gene is TRBJ1-2, the V gene TRBV27, with 7 bases lining up with TRBD1. Germline V lookup: CDR1 MNHEY, CDR2 SMNVEV (reference sequence). CDR3 length: 15 amino acids. The trim removed 2 bases at V and 8 bases at J, leaving 11 bases unmatched. Here the CDR3 DNA reads TGTGCCAGCAGTTTAAAACAGGGGAGGAGATACGGCTACACCTTC. This sequence encodes CASSLKQGRRYGYTF.

This chain links TRBV27 with TRBJ2-2; 11 bases are shared with TRBD2. The CDR3 totals 16 residues. The germline V gene encodes CDR1 MNHEY and CDR2 SMNVEV (reference sequence). The trim removed 3 bases at V and 3 bases at J, leaving 3 bases unmatched. The CDR3 nucleotides are TGTGCCAGCAGTTTCCTTAGCGGGGGGGACACCGGGGAGCTGTTTTTT. This codes for CASSFLSGGDTGELFF.

The chain carries TRBV25-1 and TRBJ2-7; TRBD1 agrees at 10 bases. CDR3 length: 13 amino acids. Trimming cost V 10 bases and J 4 bases; bases outside gene matches: 7. Germline CDR1 reads MGHDK; CDR2 reads SYGVNS. This CDR3 is CATTGTGEYEQYF. CDR3 in DNA: TGTGCCACCACCGGGACAGGGGAGTACGAGCAGTACTTC.

This chain uses TRBV2 with TRBJ2-7, with D unresolved. This CDR3 has 11 amino acids. Germline-derived CDR1 and CDR2 are SNHLY and FYNNEI. Trimming pared 5 bases from V and 6 bases from J, leaving 8 bases between. The CDR3 sequence: CASSFGTEQYF. CDR3 nucleotides: TGTGCCAGCAGTTTCGGTACCGAGCAGTACTTC.

This clone was seen once. The chain has TRBV5-1 and TRBJ2-2, with TRBD2 matching over 7 bases. Germline CDR1 SGHRS, CDR2 YFSETQ. The junction had 3 bases not matched to a gene; V was cut back by 2 bases and J by 5 bases. CDR3 length equals 14 residues. The CDR3 DNA is TGCGCCAGCAGCTTTGCGGGGGAAACCGGGGAGCTGTTTTTT. This codes for CASSFAGETGELFF.

The V gene is TRBV12-3 or TRBV12-4, the J gene TRBJ2-2, with D unresolved. Deletions cut 5 bases from V and 4 bases from J, with 5 bases between. The CDR3 has 12 residues. CDR3 protein: CASSPSTGELFF. The CDR3 DNA reads as TGTGCCAGCAGTCCGAGCACCGGGGAGCTGTTTTTT.

This clone occurred once. The V and J genes are TRBV4-1 and TRBJ2-1, with 8 bases lining up with TRBD1. With V trimmed by 3 bases and J by 4 bases, 5 bases remained unmatched. The V gene's germline CDR1 is MGHRA and CDR2 YSYEKL. The CDR3 is 15 amino acids. CDR3 in amino acids: CASSHARDRYNEQFF. The CDR3 DNA sequence: TGCGCCAGCAGCCATGCCCGGGACAGGTACAATGAGCAGTTCTTC.

The gene calls are TRBV18 and TRBJ1-1; D call uncertain. CDR3 length: 14 amino acids. Trimming took off 3 bases at V and 1 base at J, with 9 bases between the two ends. Germline-derived CDR1 and CDR2 are KGHSH and LQKENI. The CDR3 bases are TGTGCCAGCTCACCCCAACAGACGAACACTGAAGCTTTCTTT. Translation: CASSPQQTNTEAFF.

DNA for the CDR3: TGCGCCAGTCAGGGGTCGAGCAATCAGCCCCAGCATTTT. It codes for CASQGSSNQPQHF. The chain recombines TRBV10-2 with TRBJ1-5; weak D call: TRBD1 (6 bases). The CDR3 runs to 13 residues. V was trimmed by 9 bases and J by 1 base, leaving 10 bases between them. The germline gives CDR1 WSHSY, CDR2 SAAADI.

The rearrangement uses TRBV28 and TRBJ1-4, with no clear D. This CDR3 spans 13 amino acids. V gave up 5 bases and J gave up 8 bases, with 12 bases separating them. Germline lookup yields CDR1 MDHEN and CDR2 SYDVKM. CDR3 in amino acids: CASSAASREKLFF. The CDR3 DNA reads TGTGCCAGCAGTGCGGCCAGTCGGGAAAAACTGTTTTTT.

V is TRBV5-1 and J is TRBJ2-2, with unresolved D. Trimming left V 4 bases short and J 0 bases short, with 4 bases between. The CDR3 runs 13 residues. Germline V gene sequence: CDR1 SGHRS, CDR2 YFSETQ. CDR3 DNA sequence: TGCGCCAGCAGCCCAGCGAACACCGGGGAGCTGTTTTTT. It yields the protein CASSPANTGELFF. Variable domain in full (rest from reference TRBV5-1 and TRBJ2-2): KAGVTQTPRYLIKTRGQQVTLSCSPISGHRSVSWYQQTPGQGLQFLFEYFSETQRNKGNFPGRFSGRQFSNSRSEMNVSTLELGDSALYLCASSPANTGELFFGEGSRLTVL.

DNA of the CDR3: TGTGCCAGCAGTGACGGGGATAGCGGGGAGCAGTTCTTC. This codes for CASSDGDSGEQFF. The V and J genes are TRBV12-3 or TRBV12-4 and TRBJ2-1; TRBD2 aligns across 7 bases. The V segment lost 5 bases and the J segment 10 bases; nucleotides outside the gene matches: 8. The CDR3 extends over 13 amino acids.

V usage is TRBV2 and J usage is TRBJ1-2, with TRBD1 matching over 9 bases. CDR3 length: 17 amino acids. Germline values: CDR1 SNHLY, CDR2 FYNNEI. After removal of 6 bases from V and 8 bases from J, the junction contained 19 bases not matched to a gene. The CDR3 DNA follows: TGTGCCAGCAGGCGCAGCTTACAGGGGGCGAGAGACGGGGGCTACACCTTC. Its translation: CASRRSLQGARDGGYTF.

The chain joins TRBV6-4 to TRBJ1-5; D is undetermined. V was clipped by 4 bases and J by 3 bases, with 7 bases between them. The V gene's germline CDR1 is MRHNA and CDR2 SNTAGT. There are 13 residues in the CDR3. CDR3: CASSAEVNQPQHF. CDR3 DNA sequence: TGTGCCAGCAGTGCGGAGGTCAATCAGCCCCAGCATTTT.

The J gene is TRBJ1-1, the V gene TRBV15; 9 bases line up with TRBD1. CDR1 LNHNV and CDR2 YYDKDF come from the germline V gene (reference sequence). This CDR3 has 17 amino acids. The junction had 8 bases not matched to a gene; V was cut back by 2 bases and J by 1 base. The CDR3 reads CATSRLGQGGKNTEAFF. CDR3 sequence (DNA): TGTGCCACCAGCAGACTGGGACAGGGCGGAAAGAACACTGAAGCTTTCTTT. The full variable domain, rest sourced from reference TRBV15 and TRBJ1-1, is DAMVIQNPRYQVTQFGKPVTLSCSQTLNHNVMYWYQQKSSQAPKLLFHYYDKDFNNEADTPDNFQSRRPNTSFCFLDIRSPGLGDTAMYLCATSRLGQGGKNTEAFFGQGTRLTVV.

The genes are TRBV10-1 and TRBJ2-5; 11 bases fit TRBD2. There are 18 residues in the CDR3. Trimming cost V 7 bases and J 1 base; bases outside gene matches: 14. The germline gives CDR1 WNHNN, CDR2 SYGVQD (reference sequence). Written as DNA, the CDR3 is TGCGCCAGCATACGGGCGGAATACGGGACTAGCGGCCAAGAGACCCAGTACTTC. Translation: CASIRAEYGTSGQETQYF.

This rearrangement joins TRBV18 to TRBJ2-7; 9 bases fit TRBD1. V gave up 3 bases and J gave up 2 bases; unmatched junction bases: 2. CDR3 size: 14 residues. CDR1 and CDR2 from the germline V gene are KGHSH and LQKENI. In nucleotides, the CDR3 is TGTGCCAGCTCACCCGGGACAGGGCCCTACGAGCAGTACGTC. It specifies CASSPGTGPYEQYV.

This clone has a single count. This chain uses TRBV18 with TRBJ2-1, with 7 bases lining up with TRBD1. CDR1 KGHSH and CDR2 LQKENI come from the germline V gene. The junction had 7 bases not matched to a gene; V was cut back by 3 bases and J by 5 bases. The CDR3 spans 15 residues. CDR3 residues: CASSPRQGRDNEQFF. CDR3 nucleotide sequence: TGTGCCAGCTCACCGAGACAGGGAAGGGACAATGAGCAGTTCTTC.

The gene calls are TRBV7-2 and TRBJ1-2; D gene uncertain. CDR3 length: 13 residues. CDR1 SGHTA and CDR2 FQGNSA come from the germline V gene. Trimming shortened V by 1 base and J by 7 bases, and 10 bases separated the two germline ends. The CDR3: CASSLGTYGGYTF. The CDR3 bases are TGTGCCAGCAGCTTAGGCACCTACGGTGGCTACACCTTC.

The chain employs TRBV5-1 and TRBJ2-7; 9 positions match TRBD1. Germline lookup yields CDR1 SGHRS and CDR2 YFSETQ. This CDR3 is built from 14 residues. The V gene end was trimmed by 8 bases and the J gene end by 4 bases; junction bases not matched to a gene: 10. DNA for the CDR3: TGCGCCAGTCAAATCGGGACAGGGAATTACGAGCAGTACTTC. Its translation is CASQIGTGNYEQYF.

V gene TRBV28 combines with J gene TRBJ1-5, with a tentative D call TRBD1 (6 bases). With 6 bases removed from V and 3 bases from J, the gap between germline ends came to 9 bases. Germline CDR1 and CDR2: MDHEN and SYDVKM. The CDR3 extends over 13 amino acids. CDR3 region: CASSGQFNQPQHF. The CDR3 DNA is TGTGCCAGCAGCGGACAGTTCAATCAGCCCCAGCATTTT.

This chain joins TRBV29-1 and TRBJ1-1; TRBD1 agrees at 8 bases. The CDR3 has 13 amino acids. V lost 6 bases, J lost 3 bases, and 6 bases stayed unmatched. Germline V gene sequence: CDR1 SQVTM, CDR2 ANQGSEA. CDR3 DNA sequence: TGCAGCGTGGCCCCGGACAGGGACACTGAAGCTTTCTTT. Translation gives CSVAPDRDTEAFF.

J is TRBJ1-5 and V is TRBV6-6; weak D call: TRBD1 (5 bases). CDR1 and CDR2 (germline): MNHNY, SVGAGI (reference sequence). V dropped 8 bases and J dropped 0 bases, with 14 bases sitting between them. The CDR3 contains 15 residues. CDR3 amino acids: CASVRGAYSNQPQHF. The CDR3 DNA sequence: TGTGCCAGCGTAAGGGGCGCATATAGCAATCAGCCCCAGCATTTT.

The rearrangement links TRBV3-1 (or the pseudogene TRBV3-2) to TRBJ1-2; 7 bases align to TRBD1. The V and J ends lost 4 bases and 9 bases, in that order; junction bases with no gene match: 5. Germline CDR1 LGHDT, CDR2 YNNKEL (reference sequence). There are 12 residues in the CDR3. CDR3 DNA sequence: TGTGCCAGCAGCCCAAGACAGGGAAGCTACACCTTC. Amino acids: CASSPRQGSYTF.

This chain uses TRBV4-2 with TRBJ2-1, with TRBD2 matching over 9 bases. This CDR3 contains 16 residues. The V gene end was trimmed by 0 bases and the J gene end by 4 bases; junction bases not matched to a gene: 4. CDR1 and CDR2 (germline): LGHNA, YNFKEQ. The CDR3 region is CASSQDGGGVYNEQFF. In DNA, the CDR3 is TGTGCCAGCAGCCAAGATGGCGGGGGGGTATACAATGAGCAGTTCTTC.